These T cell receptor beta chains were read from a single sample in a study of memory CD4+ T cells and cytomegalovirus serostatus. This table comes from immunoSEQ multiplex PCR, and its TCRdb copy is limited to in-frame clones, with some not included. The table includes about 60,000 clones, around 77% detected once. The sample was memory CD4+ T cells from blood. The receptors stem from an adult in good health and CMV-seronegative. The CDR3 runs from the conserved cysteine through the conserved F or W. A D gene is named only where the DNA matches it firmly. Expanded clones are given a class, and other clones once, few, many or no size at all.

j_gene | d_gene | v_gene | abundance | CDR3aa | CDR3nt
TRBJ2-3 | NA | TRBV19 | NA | CASSIMSSSTDTQYF | TGTGCCAGTAGTATTATGTCTAGTTCCACAGATACGCAGTATTTT
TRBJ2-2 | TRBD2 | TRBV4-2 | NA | CASSQLGLAGGLGGELFF | TGTGCCAGCAGCCAATTAGGACTAGCGGGAGGGTTGGGCGGGGAGCTGTTTTTT
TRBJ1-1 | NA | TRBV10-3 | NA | CAIREITGLEAFF | TGTGCCATCAGGGAAATTACAGGTCTCGAAGCTTTCTTT
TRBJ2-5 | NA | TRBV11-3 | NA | CASSLDREETQYF | TGTGCCAGCAGCTTAGACAGGGAAGAGACCCAGTACTTC
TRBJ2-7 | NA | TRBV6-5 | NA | CASRWGASEGEQYF | TGTGCCAGCAGGTGGGGGGCTAGCGAAGGCGAGCAGTACTTC
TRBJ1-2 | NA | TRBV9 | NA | CASSVTHRSGTNYYGYTF | TGTGCCAGCAGCGTAACTCACCGTTCAGGGACCAATTACTATGGCTACACCTTC
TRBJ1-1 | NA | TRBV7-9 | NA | CASSVNLNTEAFF | TGTGCCAGCAGCGTTAATTTGAACACTGAAGCTTTCTTT
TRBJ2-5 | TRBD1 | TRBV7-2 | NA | CASSQEGQGAETQYF | TGTGCCAGCAGCCAAGAGGGACAGGGGGCGGAGACCCAGTACTTC
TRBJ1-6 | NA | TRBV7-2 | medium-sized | CASSSTGLNSPLHF | TGTGCCAGCAGCTCCACAGGCCTAAATTCACCCCTCCACTTT
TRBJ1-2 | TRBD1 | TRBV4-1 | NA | CASSPGQGANYGYTF | TGCGCCAGCAGCCCCGGACAGGGGGCGAACTATGGCTACACCTTC
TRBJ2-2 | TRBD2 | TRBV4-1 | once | CASSQGGTSFTGELFF | TGCGCCAGCAGCCAAGGTGGGACTAGCTTTACCGGGGAGCTGTTTTTT
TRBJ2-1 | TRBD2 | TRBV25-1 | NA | CASSSPSGRAGGNEQFF | TGTGCCAGCAGTAGTCCTAGCGGGAGGGCCGGGGGCAATGAGCAGTTCTTC
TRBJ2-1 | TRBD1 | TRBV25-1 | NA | CATSVGQGPYNEQFF | TGTGCCACCTCCGTGGGACAGGGGCCTTACAATGAGCAGTTCTTC
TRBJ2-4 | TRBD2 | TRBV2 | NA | CASSETTGTSGNIQYF | TGTGCCAGCAGTGAAACAACCGGGACTAGCGGGAACATTCAGTACTTC
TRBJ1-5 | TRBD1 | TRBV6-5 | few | CASSYTTGEDQPQHF | TGTGCCAGCAGTTACACAACAGGGGAGGATCAGCCCCAGCATTTT
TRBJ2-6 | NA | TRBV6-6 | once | CASSLVSGANVLTF | TGTGCCAGCAGTTTGGTCTCTGGGGCCAACGTCCTGACTTTC
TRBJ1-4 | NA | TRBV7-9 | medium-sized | CASSLDSSNEKLFF | TGTGCCAGCAGCTTGGACAGCTCGAATGAAAAACTGTTTTTT
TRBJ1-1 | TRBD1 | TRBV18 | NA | CASSRTGTDTEAFF | TGTGCCAGCTCTCGGACAGGGACTGACACTGAAGCTTTCTTT
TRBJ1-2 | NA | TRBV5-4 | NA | CASSQENLFGYNYGYTF | TGTGCCAGCAGTCAAGAAAATCTTTTCGGCTATAACTATGGCTACACCTTC
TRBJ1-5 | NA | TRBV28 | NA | CASSFFGTDYQPQHF | TGTGCCAGCAGTTTTTTCGGGACCGACTATCAGCCCCAGCATTTT
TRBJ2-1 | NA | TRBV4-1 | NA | CASSRPLRGGEQFF | TGCGCCAGCAGCCGCCCCCTAAGGGGGGGTGAGCAGTTCTTC
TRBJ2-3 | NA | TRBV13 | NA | CASSLWGGGTDTQYF | TGTGCCAGCAGCTTATGGGGAGGAGGCACAGATACGCAGTATTTT
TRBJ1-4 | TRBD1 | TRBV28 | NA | CASSPGVRGNEKLFF | TGTGCCAGCAGCCCCGGTGTCAGGGGGAATGAAAAACTGTTTTTT
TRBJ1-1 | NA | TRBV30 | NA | CAWIPGRSMKTEAFF | TGTGCCTGGATTCCTGGCAGGAGTATGAAAACTGAAGCTTTCTTT
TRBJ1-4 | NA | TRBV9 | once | CASSVSGIHEKLFF | TGTGCCAGCAGCGTATCTGGGATACATGAAAAACTGTTTTTT
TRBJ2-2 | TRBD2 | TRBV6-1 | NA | CASSAGLETGELFF | TGTGCCAGCAGCGCCGGACTAGAGACCGGGGAGCTGTTTTTT
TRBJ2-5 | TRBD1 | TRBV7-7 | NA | CASSLGTGGQETQYF | TGTGCTAGCAGCCTGGGGACAGGGGGCCAAGAGACCCAGTACTTC
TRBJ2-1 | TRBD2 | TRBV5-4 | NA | CASSQKRGGSYNEQFF | TGTGCCAGCAGCCAGAAGCGGGGGGGCTCCTACAATGAGCAGTTCTTC
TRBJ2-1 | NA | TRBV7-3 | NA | CASSFMSQQGYEQFF | TGTGCCAGCAGCTTCATGAGTCAGCAGGGCTATGAGCAGTTCTTC
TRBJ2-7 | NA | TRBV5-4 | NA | CASSLVVSSNYEQYF | TGTGCCAGCAGCTTGGTTGTGAGCTCCAATTACGAGCAGTACTTC
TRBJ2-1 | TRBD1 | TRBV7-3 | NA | CASSTHRGKVSYNEQFF | TGTGCCAGCAGCACCCACAGGGGCAAGGTATCCTACAATGAGCAGTTCTTC
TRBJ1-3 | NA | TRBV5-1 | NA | CASSLADPSGNTIYF | TGCGCCAGCAGCTTGGCAGACCCCTCTGGAAACACCATATATTTT
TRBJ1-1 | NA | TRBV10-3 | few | CAIRDTNTEAFF | TGTGCCATCCGGGACACGAACACTGAAGCTTTCTTT
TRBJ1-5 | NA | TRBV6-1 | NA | CASRDQGKDQPQHF | TGTGCCAGCAGGGATCAGGGAAAGGATCAGCCCCAGCATTTT
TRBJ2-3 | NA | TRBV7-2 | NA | CASSLVRGTDTQYF | TGTGCCAGCAGCTTAGTGCGGGGCACAGATACGCAGTATTTT
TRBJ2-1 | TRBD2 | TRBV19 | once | CASRAGGDEYNEQFF | TGTGCCAGTAGGGCGGGGGGCGACGAATACAATGAGCAGTTCTTC
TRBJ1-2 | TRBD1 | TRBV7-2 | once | CASSPGQGGYTF | TGTGCCAGCAGCCCCGGACAGGGCGGCTACACCTTC
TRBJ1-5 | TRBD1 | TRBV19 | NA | CASSIRGRVGDSNQPQHF | TGTGCCAGTAGTATTAGGGGGCGCGTGGGTGATAGCAATCAGCCCCAGCATTTT
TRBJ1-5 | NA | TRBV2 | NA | CATAPLGDQPQHF | TGTGCCACAGCACCCCTAGGGGATCAGCCCCAGCATTTT
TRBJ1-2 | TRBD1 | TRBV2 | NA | CASSPRTGTGYGYTF | TGTGCCAGCAGTCCACGTACCGGGACAGGCTATGGCTACACCTTC
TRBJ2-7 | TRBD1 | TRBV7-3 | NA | CASSAGTGDTYEQYF | TGTGCCAGCAGCGCAGGGACAGGGGATACCTACGAGCAGTACTTC
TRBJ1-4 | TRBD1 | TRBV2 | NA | CAGNRGRSEKLFF | TGTGCCGGTAACAGGGGGAGGTCTGAAAAACTGTTTTTT
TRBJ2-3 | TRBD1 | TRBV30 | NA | CAWDRETDTQYF | TGTGCCTGGGACAGGGAAACAGATACGCAGTATTTT
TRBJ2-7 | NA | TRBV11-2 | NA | CASSVEGLPEQYF | TGTGCCAGCAGCGTGGAGGGCCTCCCCGAGCAGTACTTC
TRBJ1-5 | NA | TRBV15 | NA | CATSRYRVNQPQHF | TGTGCCACCAGCAGATACAGGGTCAATCAGCCCCAGCATTTT